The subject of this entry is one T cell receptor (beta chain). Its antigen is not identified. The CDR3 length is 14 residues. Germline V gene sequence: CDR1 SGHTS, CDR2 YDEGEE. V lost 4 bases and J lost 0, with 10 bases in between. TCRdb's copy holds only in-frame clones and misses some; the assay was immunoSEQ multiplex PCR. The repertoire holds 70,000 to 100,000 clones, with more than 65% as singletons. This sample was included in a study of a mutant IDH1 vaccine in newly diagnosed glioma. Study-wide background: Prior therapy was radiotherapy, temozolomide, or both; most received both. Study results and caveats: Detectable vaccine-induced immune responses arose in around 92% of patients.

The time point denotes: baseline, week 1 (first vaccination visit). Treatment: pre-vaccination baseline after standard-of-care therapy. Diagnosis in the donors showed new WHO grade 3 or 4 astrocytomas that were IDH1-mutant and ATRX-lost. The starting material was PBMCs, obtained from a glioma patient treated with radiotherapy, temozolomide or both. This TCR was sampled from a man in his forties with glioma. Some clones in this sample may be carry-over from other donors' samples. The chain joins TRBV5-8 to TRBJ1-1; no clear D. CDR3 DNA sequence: TGTGCCAGCAGCCGAGGACGGATGAACACTGAAGCTTTCTTT. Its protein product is CASSRGRMNTEAFF.